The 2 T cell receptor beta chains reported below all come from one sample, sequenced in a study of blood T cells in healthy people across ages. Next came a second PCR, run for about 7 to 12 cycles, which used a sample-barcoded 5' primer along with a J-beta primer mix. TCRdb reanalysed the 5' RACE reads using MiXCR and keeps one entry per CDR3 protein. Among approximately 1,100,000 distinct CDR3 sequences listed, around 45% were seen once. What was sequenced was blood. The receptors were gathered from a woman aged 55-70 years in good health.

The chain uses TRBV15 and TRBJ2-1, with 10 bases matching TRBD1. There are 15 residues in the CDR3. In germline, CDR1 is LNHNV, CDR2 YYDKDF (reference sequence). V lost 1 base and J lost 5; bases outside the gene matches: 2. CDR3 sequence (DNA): TGTGCCACCAGCAGAGGACAGGGGGCCCACAATGAGCAGTTCTTC. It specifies CATSRGQGAHNEQFF. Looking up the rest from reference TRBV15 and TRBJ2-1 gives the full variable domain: DAMVIQNPRYQVTQFGKPVTLSCSQTLNHNVMYWYQQKSSQAPKLLFHYYDKDFNNEADTPDNFQSRRPNTSFCFLDIRSPGLGDTAMYLCATSRGQGAHNEQFFGPGTRLTVL.

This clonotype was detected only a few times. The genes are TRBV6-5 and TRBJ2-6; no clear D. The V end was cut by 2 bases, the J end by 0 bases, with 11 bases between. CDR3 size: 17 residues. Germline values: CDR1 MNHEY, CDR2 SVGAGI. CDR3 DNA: TGTGCCAGCAGTTACATAGTCCCAACCTCTGGGGCCAACGTCCTGACTTTC. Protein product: CASSYIVPTSGANVLTF.